Listed below are T cell receptor beta chains from one sample, sequenced in a study of T cell responses to AZD1222 COVID-19 vaccine. Sequenced by immunoSEQ multiplex PCR; TCRdb stores in-frame clones only, minus some. The sample holds 95,000 to 120,000 clones, just over 85% seen once. The sequenced sample was peripheral blood, obtained on day 0 of AZD1222 vaccination. These receptors were obtained from an adult in good health. Each CDR3 is given with its conserved first and last residue. A D gene is named only where the DNA matches it firmly. Clone size is stated in some rows and not others, as once, few, many or a class when expanded.

cdr3_aa cdr3_nt v_call d_call cdr3_length j_call clone_size
CATSDPTGTTDTQYF TGTGCCACCAGTGATCCCACAGGGACCACAGATACGCAGTATTTT TRBV24-1 . 15 TRBJ2-3 .
CASRPGPDKNQPQHF TGTGCCAGCAGACCGGGGCCGGATAAAAATCAGCCCCAGCATTTT TRBV6-5 . 15 TRBJ1-5 .
CASSRAEGTYGYTF TGTGCCAGCAGCCGAGCGGAGGGAACCTATGGCTACACCTTC TRBV7-9 . 14 TRBJ1-2 .
CASSLPSNANTGELFF TGTGCCAGCAGCTTGCCATCCAACGCGAACACCGGGGAGCTGTTTTTT TRBV7-6 . 16 TRBJ2-2 .
CASKGTGELFF TGTGCCAGTAAGGGGACCGGGGAGCTGTTTTTT TRBV19 . 11 TRBJ2-2 once
CAWSPSLASGNTIYF TGTGCCTGGAGTCCCTCTCTCGCCTCTGGAAACACCATATATTTT TRBV30 . 15 TRBJ1-3 .
CASSKDSRGFANTGELFF TGTGCCAGCAGCAAAGATAGCAGGGGGTTCGCGAACACCGGGGAGCTGTTTTTT TRBV21-1 . 18 TRBJ2-2 .
CASRERNREGKLFF TGTGCCAGCAGGGAGAGGAACAGGGAAGGAAAACTGTTTTTT TRBV5-5 . 14 TRBJ1-4 .
CASSRTYGYEQFF TGTGCCAGCAGCCGAACATATGGCTATGAGCAGTTCTTC TRBV27 . 13 TRBJ2-1 .
CASSEYKGPVGNTIYF TGTGCCAGCAGTGAATATAAAGGTCCAGTTGGAAACACCATATATTTT TRBV25-1 . 16 TRBJ1-3 .
CATSDAGTGGGTEAFF TGTGCCACCAGTGATGCCGGGACAGGGGGCGGCACTGAAGCTTTCTTT TRBV24-1 TRBD1 16 TRBJ1-1 .
CAWNPRGGNTEAFF TGTGCCTGGAACCCCAGGGGGGGGAACACTGAAGCTTTCTTT TRBV30 TRBD1 14 TRBJ1-1 .
CASTLGPLNEQFF TGTGCCAGCACCCTGGGACCGCTAAATGAGCAGTTCTTC TRBV2 . 13 TRBJ2-1 .
CASSPTLDNQPQHF TGTGCCAGCAGCCCCACATTGGACAATCAGCCCCAGCATTTT TRBV5-5 . 14 TRBJ1-5 once
CASSLEGGGDTQYF TGCGCCAGCAGCTTGGAGGGGGGCGGAGATACGCAGTATTTT TRBV5-1 . 14 TRBJ2-3 .
CASSRENGVPLGGYTF TGTGCCAGTAGTCGGGAGAACGGCGTCCCGCTTGGTGGCTACACCTTC TRBV19 . 16 TRBJ1-2 .
CASSFSTPRGYQPQHF TGTGCCAGCAGCTTCTCCACGCCCCGGGGGTATCAGCCCCAGCATTTT TRBV5-8 . 16 TRBJ1-5 .
CASSLVSGGAYNEQFF TGCGCCAGCAGCTTGGTAAGCGGGGGGGCCTACAATGAGCAGTTCTTC TRBV5-1 TRBD2 16 TRBJ2-1 once
CASSLGTSGATGELFF TGTGCCAGCAGCCTAGGGACTAGCGGGGCGACCGGGGAGCTGTTTTTT TRBV9 TRBD2 16 TRBJ2-2 .
CASSYDQLVAKNIQYF TGTGCCAGCAGTTACGACCAGCTAGTAGCCAAAAACATTCAGTACTTC TRBV6-5 . 16 TRBJ2-4 .
CASSTDRGGGPQFF TGTGCCAGTAGTACGGACAGGGGAGGGGGCCCGCAGTTCTTC TRBV19 TRBD1 14 TRBJ2-1 .
CASSQDSSGGAQYF TGTGCCAGCAGCCAAGATTCTAGCGGGGGGGCCCAGTACTTC TRBV3-1/TRBV3-2 TRBD2 14 TRBJ2-5 .
CASSDPGQVYNEQFF TGTGCCAGCAGTGACCCGGGACAGGTCTACAATGAGCAGTTCTTC TRBV6-1 TRBD1 15 TRBJ2-1 once
CASSQTEGFTGELFF TGTGCCAGCAGCCAAACTGAGGGCTTCACCGGGGAGCTGTTTTTT TRBV4-2 . 15 TRBJ2-2 .
CASTNGLQGQPQHF TGTGCCAGCACTAACGGGCTCCAAGGCCAGCCCCAGCATTTT TRBV28 . 14 TRBJ1-5 .
CASSRLRDTSYSNQPQHF TGTGCCAGCAGTCGACTTCGGGACACCAGTTATAGCAATCAGCCCCAGCATTTT TRBV28 . 18 TRBJ1-5 .
CASSSLTSGNTIYF TGTGCCAGCAGCAGCCTTACCTCTGGAAACACCATATATTTT TRBV25-1 . 14 TRBJ1-3 .
CASSLSGTDTQYF TGTGCCAGCAGCTTGAGTGGCACAGATACGCAGTATTTT TRBV7-7 . 13 TRBJ2-3 once
CASSLSGSTRGYEQYF TGTGCCAGCAGCTTAAGCGGATCAACCCGCGGGTACGAGCAGTACTTC TRBV7-8 . 16 TRBJ2-7 .
CASGLRANRMGTEAFF TGTGCCAGCGGGCTCAGGGCGAACCGAATGGGCACTGAAGCTTTCTTT TRBV5-4 . 16 TRBJ1-1 .
CAWRTSGGSYEQYF TGTGCCTGGAGGACTAGCGGGGGGTCCTACGAGCAGTACTTC TRBV30 TRBD2 14 TRBJ2-7 .
CASTTNVAGDLEQYF TGTGCCAGCACTACCAACGTGGCAGGGGATCTCGAGCAGTACTTC TRBV6-5 . 15 TRBJ2-7 .
CASSHPPGQGLPNYGYTF TGTGCCAGTAGCCATCCCCCGGGACAGGGGCTTCCTAACTATGGCTACACCTTC TRBV19 TRBD1 18 TRBJ1-2 .
CASSRDTKDTQYF TGTGCCAGCAGCCGGGACACCAAGGACACGCAGTATTTT TRBV7-2 . 13 TRBJ2-3 .
CAWSAPGQLGQPQHF TGTGCCTGGAGTGCTCCGGGGCAACTGGGGCAGCCCCAGCATTTT TRBV30 . 15 TRBJ1-5 .
CASARDRRYEQYF TGCGCCAGCGCCCGGGACAGGCGCTACGAGCAGTACTTC TRBV4-3 TRBD1 13 TRBJ2-7 .
CASSLGTSGGETQYF TGTGCCAGCAGTTTGGGGACTAGCGGGGGAGAGACCCAGTACTTC TRBV28 TRBD2 15 TRBJ2-5 .
CAISDPRQGDTYEQYF TGTGCCATCAGTGACCCGCGACAGGGGGATACCTACGAGCAGTACTTC TRBV10-3 TRBD1 16 TRBJ2-7 .
CASSSDRQISGNTIYF TGCGCCAGCAGCTCTGACCGACAAATCTCTGGAAACACCATATATTTT TRBV5-1 . 16 TRBJ1-3 few
CASSPRGNQPQHF TGTGCCAGCAGCCCGAGGGGTAATCAGCCCCAGCATTTT TRBV11-2 . 13 TRBJ1-5 .
CASSAPFGQAKYEQYF TGTGCCAGCAGTGCCCCCTTTGGACAGGCGAAATACGAGCAGTACTTC TRBV6-1 TRBD1 16 TRBJ2-7 .
CASSIGRESNYGYTF TGTGCCAGCAGCATAGGAAGGGAATCTAACTATGGCTACACCTTC TRBV9 . 15 TRBJ1-2 .
CASSPQGTNSPLHF TGTGCCAGCAGTCCGCAGGGAACTAATTCACCCCTCCACTTT TRBV7-2 . 14 TRBJ1-6 many
CASSWGQGETNYGYTF TGTGCCAGCAGCTGGGGACAGGGGGAAACTAACTATGGCTACACCTTC TRBV11-2 TRBD1 16 TRBJ1-2 .
CASSLDGGNQPQHF TGCGCCAGCAGCTTGGACGGCGGCAATCAGCCCCAGCATTTT TRBV5-1 . 14 TRBJ1-5 once
CATSQLAVTNEKLFF TGTGCCACCTCCCAATTGGCGGTAACCAATGAAAAACTGTTTTTT TRBV19 . 15 TRBJ1-4 .
CASSLSLGSSPLHF TGTGCCAGCAGTTTATCTTTGGGTAGTTCACCCCTCCACTTT TRBV28 . 14 TRBJ1-6 few
CASSSDSGTDTQYF TGCGCCAGCAGCTCAGATAGCGGGACAGATACGCAGTATTTT TRBV5-1 TRBD2 14 TRBJ2-3 .
CAWSVPTWRTRGYNEQFF TGTGCCTGGAGTGTACCAACTTGGCGGACCCGAGGCTACAATGAGCAGTTCTTC TRBV30 . 18 TRBJ2-1 .
CASSIGDSQPQHF TGTGCCAGTAGTATAGGTGACAGCCAGCCCCAGCATTTT TRBV19 . 13 TRBJ1-5 .
CASSSLGGNYGYTF TGTGCCAGCAGCTCTTTAGGGGGAAACTATGGCTACACCTTC TRBV11-2 . 14 TRBJ1-2 .
CASSPPPGDGYTF TGTGCCAGCTCACCCCCCCCCGGAGATGGCTACACCTTC TRBV18 . 13 TRBJ1-2 .
CASSITGTYGNTIYF TGTGCCAGCAGCATCACAGGGACATATGGAAACACCATATATTTT TRBV5-5 . 15 TRBJ1-3 .
CASQYRGHNSPLHF TGTGCCAGCCAATACAGGGGCCATAATTCACCCCTCCACTTT TRBV19 TRBD1 14 TRBJ1-6 once
CASSLALGALHQPQHF TGTGCCAGCAGCTTAGCGTTAGGGGCGCTTCATCAGCCCCAGCATTTT TRBV7-2 . 16 TRBJ1-5 .
CASRLAPRSGGGETQYF TGCGCCAGCAGGTTGGCCCCTAGAAGCGGGGGAGGTGAGACCCAGTACTTC TRBV5-1 TRBD2 17 TRBJ2-5 .
CASSQASGGIYEQYF TGTGCCAGCAGCCAAGCTAGCGGGGGGATCTACGAGCAGTACTTC TRBV3-1/TRBV3-2 TRBD2 15 TRBJ2-7 .
CASSPGRGPYEQYF TGTGCCAGCAGCCCTGGGAGGGGGCCCTACGAGCAGTACTTC TRBV7-6 . 14 TRBJ2-7 .